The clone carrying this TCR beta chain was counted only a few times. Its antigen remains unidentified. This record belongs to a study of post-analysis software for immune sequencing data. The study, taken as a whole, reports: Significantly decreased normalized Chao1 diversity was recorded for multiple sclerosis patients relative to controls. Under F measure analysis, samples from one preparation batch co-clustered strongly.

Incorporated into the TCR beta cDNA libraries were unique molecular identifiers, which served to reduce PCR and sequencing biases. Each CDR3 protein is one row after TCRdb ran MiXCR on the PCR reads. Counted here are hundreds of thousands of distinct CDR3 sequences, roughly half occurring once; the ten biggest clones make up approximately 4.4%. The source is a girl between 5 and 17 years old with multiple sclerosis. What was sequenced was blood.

CDR3 protein: CASKIQGSRNTEAFF. In DNA, the CDR3 is TGTGCCAGCAAAATCCAGGGGTCGAGGAACACTGAAGCTTTCTTT. The gene calls are TRBV12-3 or TRBV12-4 and TRBJ1-1; tentative D call: TRBD1 (6 bases). V lost 7 bases, J lost 1 base, and 16 bases lay in between. The CDR3 covers 15 residues.